This TCR beta chain appears in the sequencing data of a study of blood T cell repertoires in COVID-19. For the study at large: The United States, Italy and Spain supplied acute and convalescent COVID-19 samples. T cells, B-cell-depleted T cells, or PBMCs provided the cDNA or gDNA that served as material.

The authors' processing: Researchers report that nucleated cell counts were estimated from reference gene primer amplification. Here immunoSEQ multiplex PCR was the method, and the copy in TCRdb shows in-frame clones only, minus some. The DNA gave D and trimming, while V, J and clone size come from that table. The sample gives roughly 290,000 clones, around 91% of which show up once; roughly an eighth is in the top ten. The V and J ends lost 2 bases and 3 bases respectively, with 13 bases between them. CDR1 is SGHAT, CDR2 FQNNGV, per germline. This CDR3 comprises 15 residues. Sequenced input: peripheral blood. This chain connects TRBV11-2 to TRBJ2-5; D uncertain. The clonotype was recovered from a woman aged 60-70 years with acute or convalescent COVID-19. The CDR3 reads CASSLYPSGEETQYF. The CDR3 nucleotides read TGTGCCAGCAGCTTATACCCCTCGGGTGAAGAGACCCAGTACTTC.